The 32 T cell receptor beta chains presented below share a single source sample, sequenced in a study of CD8 T cells in ankylosing spondylitis (dated by TCRdb to about 2017). For these receptors, no antigen is known. Libraries were made using 5' RACE. Sequencing took place on an Illumina HiSeq 2500. TCRdb reworked the public reads: Q25 trimming with fastp, MiXCR clone assembly, productive beta chains retained. Rows merge per CDR3 protein into single entries with the most common DNA and genes. For this sample there are about 800,000 distinct CDR3 sequences; 12% appear just once. The ten largest clones add up to roughly 0.51% of the sample. What the authors observed across the whole study: A TCR beta motif of 7 or 8 highly homologous amino acid variants appeared characteristic of blood from ankylosing spondylitis patients.

Sequencing input: blood, either unsorted or a sorted T cell fraction (not recorded which). These receptors originate from a male donor with ankylosing spondylitis.

The chain combines TRBV11-2 with TRBJ2-5, with D perhaps matching TRBD2 (6 bases). CDR1 SGHAT and CDR2 FQNNGV come from the germline V gene. The CDR3 runs to 15 residues. Deletions cut 1 base from V and 2 bases from J, with 11 bases between. CDR3 in DNA: TGTGCCAGCAGCTTAGGTCGGGGGATACAAGAGACCCAGTACTTC. This gives the protein CASSLGRGIQETQYF. The variable domain in full, completed from reference TRBV11-2 and TRBJ2-5, reads EAGVAQSPRYKIIEKRQSVAFWCNPISGHATLYWYQQILGQGPKLLIQFQNNGVVDDSQLPKDRFSAERLKGVDSTLKIQPAKLEDSAVYLCASSLGRGIQETQYFGPGTRLLVL.

The chain couples TRBV5-1 to TRBJ2-5, with D possibly matching TRBD2 (5 bases). CDR3 size: 14 residues. Trimming removed 6 bases at V and 5 bases at J, with 17 bases between. The V gene's germline CDR1 is SGHRS and CDR2 YFSETQ. In DNA form, the CDR3 reads TGCGCCAGCAACTCTCCGCGGGCGGGCGAGACCCAGTACTTC. It translates to CASNSPRAGETQYF.

The chain employs TRBV20-1 and TRBJ2-3, with D tentatively TRBD2 (6 bases). The germline V gene has CDR1 DFQATT and CDR2 SNEGSKA (reference sequence). V gave up 6 bases and J gave up 1 base, with 17 bases separating them. The CDR3 loop spans 15 amino acids. The CDR3 sequence is CSARGLQGRTDTQYF. In nucleotides, the CDR3 is TGCAGTGCCCGGGGACTTCAGGGCCGCACAGATACGCAGTATTTT.

V gene TRBV9 combines with J gene TRBJ2-7; 8 nucleotides agree with TRBD1. The CDR3 has 14 amino acids. Trimming took 2 bases from V and 6 from J; bases not matched to a gene: 7. Germline CDR1 SGDLS, CDR2 YYNGEE. The CDR3 protein is CASSVRGQGGEQYF. The CDR3, as DNA: TGTGCCAGCAGCGTCCGCGGACAGGGTGGCGAGCAGTACTTC.

This clonotype appeared many times. The chain carries TRBV7-2 and TRBJ1-2; TRBD1 matches at 7 bases. CDR3 length: 14 amino acids. Trimming cost V 6 bases and J 0 bases; bases outside gene matches: 4. Germline V gene sequence: CDR1 SGHTA, CDR2 FQGNSA. The CDR3 nucleotides read TGTGCCAGCAGTCAACAGGGGTCTAACTATGGCTACACCTTC. This sequence encodes CASSQQGSNYGYTF.

CDR3 bases: TGCAGCGCCAAACGGGGCAGGGAAGAGACCCAGTACTTC. Translating it yields CSAKRGREETQYF. J is TRBJ2-5 and V is TRBV29-1; the D gene could be TRBD1 or TRBD2 (5 bases each). Trimming stripped 7 bases from V and 3 bases from J, with 15 bases between. This CDR3 has 13 residues. Germline V gene lookup returns CDR1 SQVTM and CDR2 ANQGSEA.

The genes are TRBV4-3 and TRBJ1-5; D might be TRBD1 (5 bases). The CDR3 loop spans 17 amino acids. The germline V gene has CDR1 LGHNA and CDR2 YSLEER. Between the trimmed V and J ends, which lost 0 bases and 5 bases, there was a span of 17 bases. The DNA for the CDR3 is TGCGCCAGCAGCCAAGATAGGTGGGCGGGGGTAGATCAGCCCCAGCATTTT. It specifies CASSQDRWAGVDQPQHF.

This chain connects TRBV7-9 to TRBJ2-4; a weak D match, TRBD1 (6 bases). The CDR3 sequence is 14 residues long. V dropped 2 bases and J dropped 8 bases, with 13 bases sitting between them. The germline CDR1 and CDR2 sequences are SEHNR and FQNEAQ (reference sequence). The CDR3 region is CASSLTQGGDIQYF. The CDR3 DNA reads as TGTGCCAGCAGCTTAACACAGGGTGGCGACATTCAGTACTTC.

This clonotype came up a few times. The chain employs TRBV20-1 and TRBJ1-6; D gene uncertain. Germline-derived CDR1 and CDR2 are DFQATT and SNEGSKA (reference sequence). There are 14 residues in the CDR3. V dropped 3 bases and J dropped 7 bases, with 13 bases sitting between them. The DNA of the CDR3 is TGCAGTGCTAGTAATACCCCGGAAAATTCACCCCTCCACTTT. This codes for CSASNTPENSPLHF.

The CDR3 DNA reads TGTGCCAGCAGCTACCGACAGGGCGGGCAGTACTTC. It is translated as CASSYRQGGQYF. V is TRBV6-5 and J is TRBJ2-7; 7 bases align to TRBD1. CDR3 length equals 12 residues. Germline CDR1 reads MNHEY; CDR2 reads SVGAGI. V lost 6 bases, J lost 9 bases, and 8 bases stayed unmatched.

The chain links TRBV4-2 to TRBJ1-6; D might be TRBD1 (5 bases). CDR3 length: 16 amino acids. V lost 0 bases to trimming and J lost 4 bases, with 10 bases between them. From germline, CDR1 is LGHNA and CDR2 YNFKEQ. Here the CDR3 reads CASSQEGTFYNSPLHF. CDR3 DNA sequence: TGTGCCAGCAGCCAAGAAGGGACCTTTTATAATTCACCCCTCCACTTT.

There are a few counts of this clonotype. The V and J genes are TRBV9 and TRBJ2-2, with 7 bases that match TRBD1. Germline V CDR1 and CDR2: SGDLS, YYNGEE. J gave up 3 bases and V 0 bases, and 5 bases lay outside the gene matches. The CDR3 totals 16 residues. The CDR3 nucleotides are TGTGCCAGCAGCGTAGCTGTGACAGGGTACACCGGGGAGCTGTTTTTT. Amino acids: CASSVAVTGYTGELFF. The variable domain in full, completed from reference TRBV9 and TRBJ2-2, reads DSGVTQTPKHLITATGQRVTLRCSPRSGDLSVYWYQQSLDQGLQFLIQYYNGEERAKGNILERFSAQQFPDLHSELNLSSLELGDSALYFCASSVAVTGYTGELFFGEGSRLTVL.

The CDR3 nucleotides are TGCAGTGCTAGACGCCAGTTTCCACAGGCCTATGGCTACACCTTC. Translation: CSARRQFPQAYGYTF. The rearrangement uses TRBV20-1 and TRBJ1-2; TRBD1 is a possible D gene (5 bases). CDR1 and CDR2 from the germline V gene are DFQATT and SNEGSKA (reference sequence). There are 15 residues in the CDR3. The ends were cut back, 2 bases at V and 4 bases at J, with 17 bases in the middle.

The rearrangement links TRBV25-1 to TRBJ1-1; TRBD1 might be the D (6 bases). The germline gives CDR1 MGHDK, CDR2 SYGVNS. The CDR3 has 11 residues. Deletions cut 7 bases from V and 8 bases from J, with 11 bases between. The CDR3 reads CASNRRGEAFF. DNA for the CDR3: TGTGCCAGCAACAGAAGGGGGGAAGCTTTCTTT.

This clonotype was observed many times. The chain has TRBV20-1 and TRBJ2-5; tentative D call: TRBD1 (6 bases). The CDR3 runs 13 residues. CDR1 DFQATT and CDR2 SNEGSKA come from the germline V gene (reference sequence). V shed 3 bases and J shed 4 bases, with 12 bases lying between them. CDR3 amino acids: CSASWQGLETQYF. The CDR3 DNA reads TGCAGTGCTAGTTGGCAGGGGTTAGAGACCCAGTACTTC.

This clonotype was detected many times. V gene TRBV20-1 combines with J gene TRBJ1-1, with D perhaps TRBD1 (5 bases). CDR1 and CDR2 from the germline V gene are DFQATT and SNEGSKA (reference sequence). V dropped 7 bases and J dropped 0 bases, with 12 bases sitting between them. The CDR3 has 13 amino acids. CDR3 region: CSGVEGMNTEAFF. The CDR3 region has the DNA TGCAGTGGGGTGGAGGGGATGAACACTGAAGCTTTCTTT.

This chain uses TRBV10-3 with TRBJ1-1; D remains ambiguous. Looked up from germline, CDR1 is ENHRY and CDR2 is SYGVKD. V lost 8 bases, J lost 4 bases, and 14 bases lay in between. The CDR3 spans 13 residues. The CDR3, as DNA: TGTGCCATCCAAGTCTTGGACGGCACTGAAGCTTTCTTT. It yields the protein CAIQVLDGTEAFF.

The chain carries TRBV10-1 and TRBJ1-2; no firm D call. V lost 2 bases, J lost 6 bases, and 10 bases lay in between. The CDR3 has 13 residues. The germline gives CDR1 WNHNN, CDR2 SYGVQD (reference sequence). This CDR3 reads CASSERPGDGYTF. The CDR3 DNA is TGCGCCAGCAGTGAGAGGCCAGGAGATGGCTACACCTTC.

This clonotype was counted a few times. The chain uses TRBV18 and TRBJ2-7; no reliable D call. With 0 bases removed from V and 3 bases from J, the gap between germline ends came to 9 bases. In germline, CDR1 is KGHSH, CDR2 LQKENI. The CDR3 totals 14 residues. The DNA of the CDR3 is TGTGCCAGCTCACCACCAAGCCGGTTCTACGAGCAGTACTTC. This translates into CASSPPSRFYEQYF.

J is TRBJ2-3 and V is TRBV20-1, with no clear D. The germline V gene encodes CDR1 DFQATT and CDR2 SNEGSKA (reference sequence). This CDR3 comprises 14 residues. V lost 3 bases to trimming and J lost 0 bases, with 10 bases between them. The CDR3 DNA reads TGCAGTGCTAGTTCAATCCAGAGCACAGATACGCAGTATTTT. It is translated as CSASSIQSTDTQYF.

The chain employs TRBV5-1 and TRBJ1-5, with TRBD1 as a possible D gene (6 bases). Germline assignment: CDR1 SGHRS and CDR2 YFSETQ. V was pared by 5 bases and J by 5 bases, with 17 bases between. The CDR3 is made up of 15 amino acids. The CDR3 coding sequence is TGCGCCAGCAGGGCGGCTGGGGGGGCGGATCAGCCCCAGCATTTT. Amino acids: CASRAAGGADQPQHF.

The table lists this clonotype with a few counts. V usage is TRBV18 and J usage is TRBJ1-1, with TRBD1 matching over 9 bases. Germline V lookup: CDR1 KGHSH, CDR2 LQKENI. J gave up 3 bases and V 8 bases, and 4 bases lay outside the gene matches. This CDR3 is 13 amino acids long. This chain's CDR3 is CASQGQGDTEAFF. CDR3 coding DNA: TGTGCCAGCCAGGGACAGGGTGACACTGAAGCTTTCTTT.

This clonotype was counted a few times. The chain joins TRBV29-1 to TRBJ1-2; D remains ambiguous. The CDR3 consists of 12 residues. V lost 3 bases and J 6 bases, leaving 11 bases between the germline ends. The germline gives CDR1 SQVTM, CDR2 ANQGSEA. The CDR3 loop is CSVDRLGDGYTF. CDR3 coding DNA: TGCAGCGTTGACAGACTGGGCGATGGCTACACCTTC. Variable domain in full (rest from reference TRBV29-1 and TRBJ1-2): SAVISQKPSRDICQRGTSLTIQCQVDSQVTMMFWYRQQPGQSLTLIATANQGSEATYESGFVIDKFPISRPNLTFSTLTVSNMSPEDSSIYLCSVDRLGDGYTFGSGTRLTVV.

The V call is TRBV7-8, the J call TRBJ2-3, with 7 nucleotides matching TRBD1. This CDR3 is built from 15 residues. CDR1 is SGHVS, CDR2 FQNEAQ, per germline. V dropped 2 bases and J dropped 5; count of bases not matched to a gene: 7. The CDR3 nucleotides read TGTGCCAGCAGCTTAACCGGGACAGCTGTAGATACGCAGTATTTT. As protein: CASSLTGTAVDTQYF.

The CDR3 region has the DNA TGCGCCAGCAGCCAAGAGTCGAACACTGAAGCTTTCTTT. This translates into CASSQESNTEAFF. This chain joins TRBV4-3 and TRBJ1-1; the D is unclear. The CDR3 covers 13 residues. The germline V gene has CDR1 LGHNA and CDR2 YSLEER. Trimming stripped 0 bases from V and 1 base from J, with 3 bases between.

CDR3 region: CSAKVVVNTEAFF. CDR3 DNA sequence: TGCAGTGCCAAGGTCGTCGTGAACACTGAAGCTTTCTTT. The chain combines TRBV20-1 with TRBJ1-1, with no clear D. CDR1 and CDR2 (germline): DFQATT, SNEGSKA (reference sequence). The CDR3 has 13 residues. V was pared by 6 bases and J by 0 bases, with 11 bases between.

The chain uses TRBV7-2 and TRBJ2-7; 11 bases map to TRBD2. Germline V CDR1 and CDR2: SGHTA, FQGNSA. This CDR3 is built from 14 residues. Trimming at V came to 3 bases and at J to 6 bases, leaving 4 bases not matched to a gene. The CDR3 DNA reads as TGTGCCAGCAGCTTTAGCGGGAGGGCCTTCGAGCAGTACTTC. It codes for CASSFSGRAFEQYF.

V and J are TRBV7-9 and TRBJ2-1; 8 nucleotides line up with TRBD2. V lost 4 bases and J lost 8; bases outside the gene matches: 16. The CDR3 is 17 residues long. Germline loops: CDR1 SEHNR, CDR2 FQNEAQ (reference sequence). CDR3 residues: CASSSGGGTFRTDEQFF. CDR3 DNA sequence: TGTGCCAGCAGCTCCGGGGGGGGGACCTTCCGGACTGATGAGCAGTTCTTC. The whole variable domain, remainder taken from reference TRBV7-9 and TRBJ2-1, is DTGVSQNPRHKITKRGQNVTFRCDPISEHNRLYWYRQTLGQGPEFLTYFQNEAQLEKSRLLSDRFSAERPKGSFSTLEIQRTEQGDSAMYLCASSSGGGTFRTDEQFFGPGTRLTVL.

This clonotype occurred a few times. This chain links TRBV5-1 with TRBJ2-2; 7 bases fit TRBD2. The CDR3 spans 16 residues. With V trimmed by 2 bases and J by 4 bases, 8 bases remained unmatched. CDR1 SGHRS and CDR2 YFSETQ come from the germline V gene. CDR3 nucleotide sequence: TGCGCCAGCAGCTTTCGGAGGCGGGGGAGCACCGGGGAGCTGTTTTTT. It translates to CASSFRRRGSTGELFF.

In its sample, this clonotype was seen once. The rearrangement joins TRBV5-6 to TRBJ2-3, with 8 bases matching TRBD1. CDR3 length: 13 residues. V lost 5 bases, J lost 3 bases, and 2 bases stayed unmatched. Germline V gene data show CDR1 as SGHDT and CDR2 as YYEEEE. The DNA of the CDR3 is TGTGCCAGCAGTGACAGGGGTACAGATACGCAGTATTTT. This codes for CASSDRGTDTQYF.

This clonotype was found many times. The germline gene is not matched at one end of the junction; a read error may be the cause. This chain connects TRBV5-1 to TRBJ1-1, with TRBD1 matching over 8 bases. The CDR3 is 14 residues long. Germline-derived CDR1 and CDR2 are SGHRS and YFSETQ. CDR3 sequence reads: CASSLTGGNTEAFF. CDR3 coding DNA: TGTGCCAGCAGCTTAACAGGGGGGAACACTGAAGCTTTCTTT.

The rearrangement links TRBV27 to TRBJ2-1, with 11 bases aligning to TRBD1. This CDR3 is 15 amino acids long. V lost 5 bases to trimming and J lost 8 bases; unmatched junction nucleotides: 8. Germline CDR1 MNHEY, CDR2 SMNVEV (reference sequence). CDR3 sequence (DNA): TGTGCCAGCAGTCAACGGGACAGGGGGATGGATGAGCAGTTCTTC. Amino acid sequence: CASSQRDRGMDEQFF.